Shown below are 15 T cell receptor beta chains from a single sample sequenced in a study of PD-1 blockade in classical Hodgkin lymphoma. The method was immunoSEQ multiplex PCR; TCRdb's version includes in-frame clones alone and lacks a portion of them. This sample yields approximately 84,000 clones, of which under 85% are seen a single time; over 15% belongs to the top ten. Time point defined: cycle 4 day 1 (C4D1), after six to seven weeks of nivolumab. Each patient relapsed following autologous stem cell transplantation, and prior brentuximab vedotin exposure differed. The sequencing here drew on peripheral blood mononuclear cells (PBMCs), taken before the fourth cycle of nivolumab. These receptors were taken from a human donor with classical Hodgkin lymphoma.

V usage is TRBV6-1 and J usage is TRBJ2-5; D remains ambiguous. Trimming removed 10 bases from V and 1 base from J, with 13 bases in between. CDR1 and CDR2 (germline): MNHNS, SASEGT. This CDR3 contains 13 residues. The CDR3 protein is CATVLWAQETQYF. DNA of the CDR3: TGTGCCACCGTGTTGTGGGCCCAAGAGACCCAGTACTTC.

The rearrangement uses TRBV7-2 and TRBJ2-3, with 7 nucleotides matching TRBD1. CDR1 SGHTA and CDR2 FQGNSA come from the germline V gene. The CDR3 loop spans 13 amino acids. J was trimmed by 2 bases and V by 7 bases; bases with no gene match: 3. The CDR3 loop is CASNTGDTDTQYF. In DNA form, the CDR3 reads TGTGCCAGCAACACAGGGGACACAGATACGCAGTATTTT.

The CDR3 DNA sequence: TGTGCCAGCAGCTTAGCATGGGGCAGGGAGACCCAGTACTTC. Residues: CASSLAWGRETQYF. This chain connects TRBV11-2 to TRBJ2-5, with a tentative D call TRBD1 (5 bases). This CDR3 is 14 amino acids long. With 1 base removed from V and 5 bases from J, the gap between germline ends came to 11 bases. Germline loops: CDR1 SGHAT, CDR2 FQNNGV.

The rearrangement uses TRBV19 and TRBJ1-1; no reliable D call. The CDR3 consists of 13 residues. Trimming left V 0 bases short and J 4 bases short, with 6 bases between. Germline V CDR1 and CDR2: LNHDA, SQIVND (reference sequence). The CDR3 DNA is TGTGCCAGTAGTATAGATCGTAGCACTGAAGCTTTCTTT. Translated, it gives CASSIDRSTEAFF.

The chain combines TRBV6-6 with TRBJ1-2; D gene unclear. Germline V gene data show CDR1 as MNHNY and CDR2 as SVGAGI (reference sequence). The CDR3 is 14 amino acids. V lost 3 bases and J lost 6, with 14 bases in between. The CDR3 sequence: CASSYGETWNGYTF. CDR3 nucleotide sequence: TGTGCCAGCAGTTATGGGGAAACGTGGAATGGCTACACCTTC.

This rearrangement joins TRBV10-3 to TRBJ2-3, with TRBD2 identical over 10 bases. The CDR3 loop spans 14 amino acids. CDR1 is ENHRY, CDR2 SYGVKD, per germline. V gave up 4 bases and J gave up 3 bases; unmatched junction bases: 1. The CDR3 spells CAISVLAGTDTQYF. Here the CDR3 DNA reads TGTGCCATCAGTGTACTAGCGGGAACAGATACGCAGTATTTT.

With respect to this clone: Other DNA sequences in the sample encode the same CDR3. The chain combines TRBV18 with TRBJ2-7; the D gene is possibly TRBD2 (5 bases). This CDR3 has 14 residues. Trimming shortened V by 6 bases and J by 6 bases, and 18 bases separated the two germline ends. Germline CDR1 and CDR2: KGHSH and LQKENI. The CDR3 sequence: CASSRLEGGLEQYF. CDR3 DNA: TGTGCCAGCTCCCGACTGGAAGGAGGTCTCGAGCAGTACTTC.

As DNA, the CDR3 is TGTGCCAGCAGAGTCACAGGGGTAGAGACCCAGTACTTC. Its protein product is CASRVTGVETQYF. The chain carries TRBV6-5 and TRBJ2-5; 7 bases fit TRBD1. The CDR3 is 13 amino acids. V shed 6 bases and J 4 bases; nucleotides not matched to a gene: 5. The germline V gene has CDR1 MNHEY and CDR2 SVGAGI.

The chain combines TRBV7-2 with TRBJ2-7; D may match TRBD1 or TRBD2 (5 bases each). Germline V gene lookup returns CDR1 SGHTA and CDR2 FQGNSA. CDR3 size: 15 residues. The V end was cut by 5 bases, the J end by 6 bases, with 20 bases between. The CDR3 DNA reads TGTGCCAGCAGCCAGTGGGGGAACCGTGGGGGCGAGCAGTACTTC. Its protein product is CASSQWGNRGGEQYF. The full variable domain, rest sourced from reference TRBV7-2 and TRBJ2-7, is GAGVSQSPSNKVTEKGKDVELRCDPISGHTALYWYRQSLGQGLEFLIYFQGNSAPDKSGLPSDRFSAERTGGSVSTLTIQRTQQEDSAVYLCASSQWGNRGGEQYFGPGTRLTVT.

The rearrangement uses TRBV7-9 and TRBJ2-5; the D call may be TRBD1 or TRBD2 (5 bases each). Trimming stripped 6 bases from V and 9 bases from J, with 8 bases between. The CDR3 is made up of 10 amino acids. In germline, CDR1 is SEHNR, CDR2 FQNEAQ (reference sequence). This CDR3 is CASRGTAQYF. The CDR3 DNA is TGTGCCAGCAGGGGGACGGCCCAGTACTTC.

The CDR3 loop is CAWRPDSYNEQFF. The CDR3 DNA follows: TGTGCCTGGAGACCAGACAGCTACAATGAGCAGTTCTTC. This chain links TRBV30 with TRBJ2-1, with D possibly TRBD1 on 5 matching bases. Germline loops: CDR1 GTSNPN, CDR2 SVGIG (reference sequence). The CDR3 runs 13 residues. V was trimmed by 3 bases and J by 3 bases, leaving 9 bases between them.

The chain links TRBV5-4 to TRBJ2-1, with 7 nucleotides matching TRBD2. This CDR3 is built from 13 residues. The J segment lost 5 bases and the V segment lost 7 bases, leaving 6 bases of the junction unmatched. Germline-derived CDR1 and CDR2 are SGHNT and YYREEE (reference sequence). CDR3 region: CASGRERDNEQFF. DNA for the CDR3: TGTGCCAGCGGGCGGGAGAGGGACAATGAGCAGTTCTTC.

This clone was observed a handful of times. The V call is TRBV30, the J call TRBJ2-2; D is possibly TRBD1 or TRBD2 (5 bases each). Germline CDR1 and CDR2: GTSNPN and SVGIG (reference sequence). The CDR3 runs 15 residues. V dropped 0 bases and J dropped 6 bases, with 14 bases sitting between them. The CDR3 coding sequence is TGTGCCTGGAGTGTACTCCAGGGTAGCGCCGGGGAGCTGTTTTTT. It is translated as CAWSVLQGSAGELFF.

The genes are TRBV6-5 and TRBJ1-1; 8 bases are a match to TRBD1. After removal of 4 bases from V and 1 base from J, the junction contained 5 bases not matched to a gene. CDR3 length: 15 amino acids. Germline V gene data show CDR1 as MNHEY and CDR2 as SVGAGI. The DNA of the CDR3 is TGTGCCAGCAGTTCCCCGGGACAGGAGAACACTGAAGCTTTCTTT. It codes for CASSSPGQENTEAFF.

J is TRBJ2-3 and V is TRBV10-3, with unresolved D. Looked up from germline, CDR1 is ENHRY and CDR2 is SYGVKD. CDR3 length: 14 residues. Trimming shortened V by 3 bases and J by 1 base, and 8 bases separated the two germline ends. In nucleotides, the CDR3 is TGTGCCATCAGTGATTCAACAGGCACAGATACGCAGTATTTT. This sequence encodes CAISDSTGTDTQYF.